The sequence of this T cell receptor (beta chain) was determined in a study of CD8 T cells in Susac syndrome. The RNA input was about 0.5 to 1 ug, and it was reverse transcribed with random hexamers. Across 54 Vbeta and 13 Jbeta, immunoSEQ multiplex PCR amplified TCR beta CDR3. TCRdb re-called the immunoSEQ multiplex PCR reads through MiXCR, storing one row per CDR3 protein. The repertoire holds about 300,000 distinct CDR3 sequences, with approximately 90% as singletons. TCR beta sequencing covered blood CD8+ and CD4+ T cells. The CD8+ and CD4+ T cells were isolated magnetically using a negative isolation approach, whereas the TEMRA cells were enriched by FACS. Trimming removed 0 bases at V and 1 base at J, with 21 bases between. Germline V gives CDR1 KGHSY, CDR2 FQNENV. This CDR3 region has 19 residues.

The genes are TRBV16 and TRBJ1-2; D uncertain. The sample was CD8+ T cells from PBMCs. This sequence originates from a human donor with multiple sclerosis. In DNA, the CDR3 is TGTGCCAGCAGCCAATCGCCAGGCTCAACACGGTACGGTAACTATGGCTACACCTTC. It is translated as CASSQSPGSTRYGNYGYTF.